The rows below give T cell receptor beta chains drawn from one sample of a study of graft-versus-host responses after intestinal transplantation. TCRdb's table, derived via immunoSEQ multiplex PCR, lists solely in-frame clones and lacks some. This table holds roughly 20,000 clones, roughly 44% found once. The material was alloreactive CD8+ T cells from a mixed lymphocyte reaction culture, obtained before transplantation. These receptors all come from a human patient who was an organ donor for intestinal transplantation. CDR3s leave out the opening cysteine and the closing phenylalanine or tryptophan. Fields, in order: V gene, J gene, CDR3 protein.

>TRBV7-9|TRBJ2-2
ASSSPGQGAPGELF
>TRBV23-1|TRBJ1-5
ASSRRGDQPQH
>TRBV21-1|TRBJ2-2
ASSKALTANTGELF
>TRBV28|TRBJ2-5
ASSPGQTIQETQY
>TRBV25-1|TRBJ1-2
ASSDNTGSDGYT
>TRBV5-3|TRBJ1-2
ASSLLGDPNYGYT
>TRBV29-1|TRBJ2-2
SVDLGQGADGELF
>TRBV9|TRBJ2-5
ASSLSGAQETQY
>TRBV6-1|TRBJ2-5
ASCGRGAQETQY
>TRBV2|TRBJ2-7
ASSETLPQPGH
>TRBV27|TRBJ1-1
ASSLLQGSGAF
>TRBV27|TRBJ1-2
ASSFTGGYGYT
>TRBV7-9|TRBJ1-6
ASSFGPPEVRERPLH
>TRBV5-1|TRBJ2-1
ASSAGLATEQF
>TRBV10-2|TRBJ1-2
ASTYGIDGYT
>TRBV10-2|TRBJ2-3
ASSGPGRSTDTQY